The 10 T cell receptor beta chains in this list originate from one sample, sequenced in a study of spatial heterogeneity in lung cancer. TCRdb re-analysed the 5' RACE reads in MiXCR, keeping a single row per CDR3 protein. Of tens of thousands of distinct CDR3 sequences in the sample, roughly 15% are singletons; the top ten hold roughly 6.7%. This sample's time point: sample taken at primary tumor resection. Extraction of whole RNA from tumor, nontumor lung or frozen PBMC preceded unsorted sequencing. Material: PBMCs, obtained at surgery. The receptors were gathered from a male donor with early-stage non-small cell lung cancer.

The chain couples TRBV29-1 to TRBJ1-1, with D unresolved. The germline V and J ends were trimmed by 6 bases and 4 bases, with 15 bases remaining between them. The CDR3 runs 13 residues. The germline V gene has CDR1 SQVTM and CDR2 ANQGSEA. The CDR3 sequence is CSVPRQRATEAFF. The CDR3 nucleotides read TGCAGCGTCCCTAGGCAGAGGGCCACTGAAGCTTTCTTT. Full variable domain (rest looked up from reference TRBV29-1 and TRBJ1-1): SAVISQKPSRDICQRGTSLTIQCQVDSQVTMMFWYRQQPGQSLTLIATANQGSEATYESGFVIDKFPISRPNLTFSTLTVSNMSPEDSSIYLCSVPRQRATEAFFGQGTRLTVV.

This clonotype was observed at least ten times. The chain links TRBV5-6 to TRBJ2-7; TRBD1 agrees at 9 bases. After removal of 4 bases from V and 4 bases from J, the junction contained 6 bases not matched to a gene. This CDR3 is built from 14 residues. Germline CDR1 is SGHDT and CDR2 is YYEEEE. CDR3 residues: CASSPGTGMYEQYF. In DNA, the CDR3 is TGTGCCAGCAGCCCAGGGACAGGGATGTACGAGCAGTACTTC.

This rearrangement joins TRBV30 to TRBJ2-1, with TRBD2 matching over 10 bases. Germline V gives CDR1 GTSNPN, CDR2 SVGIG (reference sequence). The CDR3 runs 15 residues. The J segment lost 1 base and the V segment lost 2 bases, leaving 2 bases of the junction unmatched. The CDR3 DNA reads as TGTGCCTGGAGTCTAGCGGGAGTATCCTACAATGAGCAGTTCTTC. It encodes CAWSLAGVSYNEQFF.

This clonotype was observed at least ten times. This chain joins TRBV20-1 and TRBJ2-1; D is unresolved. Trimming took off 5 bases at V and 7 bases at J, with 24 bases between the two ends. The CDR3 is 16 amino acids. CDR1 and CDR2 from the germline V gene are DFQATT and SNEGSKA (reference sequence). The CDR3 region is CSAWIIGDSFSNEQFF. Here the CDR3 DNA reads TGCAGTGCTTGGATTATCGGTGACTCGTTTAGTAATGAGCAGTTCTTC.

The chain recombines TRBV4-1 with TRBJ2-5; D is uncertain. Germline V lookup: CDR1 MGHRA, CDR2 YSYEKL. V gave up 0 bases and J gave up 7 bases, with 12 bases separating them. The CDR3 totals 14 residues. In nucleotides, the CDR3 is TGCGCCAGCAGCCAAGATTTAGGTGTTTGGACCCAGTACTTC. As protein: CASSQDLGVWTQYF.

This clonotype was recorded a few times. This chain links TRBV6-5 with TRBJ1-6, with no clear D. The CDR3 has 16 amino acids. Deletions cut 6 bases from V and 6 bases from J, with 18 bases between. The germline V gene has CDR1 MNHEY and CDR2 SVGAGI. In DNA, the CDR3 is TGTGCCAGCAGCCGCGATCGACCCCCTAGTAATTCACCCCTCCACTTT. Translated: CASSRDRPPSNSPLHF.

V usage is TRBV9 and J usage is TRBJ1-1; TRBD1 agrees at 11 bases. Germline values: CDR1 SGDLS, CDR2 YYNGEE. The CDR3 runs 15 residues. V lost 3 bases and J lost 4; bases outside the gene matches: 5. Here the CDR3 reads CASSEPDRGPTEAFF. The CDR3 nucleotides are TGTGCCAGCAGCGAGCCGGACAGGGGGCCCACTGAAGCTTTCTTT. Complete variable domain (other parts from reference TRBV9 and TRBJ1-1): DSGVTQTPKHLITATGQRVTLRCSPRSGDLSVYWYQQSLDQGLQFLIQYYNGEERAKGNILERFSAQQFPDLHSELNLSSLELGDSALYFCASSEPDRGPTEAFFGQGTRLTVV.

This clonotype was seen many times. This chain links TRBV3-1 with TRBJ2-7, with TRBD1 as a possible D gene (5 bases). From germline, CDR1 is LGHDT and CDR2 YNNKEL (reference sequence). The ends were cut back, 4 bases at V and 5 bases at J, with 12 bases in the middle. CDR3 length equals 13 residues. The CDR3 sequence is CASSPWGIDEQYF. CDR3 nucleotides: TGTGCCAGCAGCCCCTGGGGCATAGACGAGCAGTACTTC.

This clonotype was seen repeatedly, ten times or more. The chain combines TRBV10-1 with TRBJ2-1, with 8 bases lining up with TRBD2. J gave up 15 bases and V 3 bases, and 7 bases lay outside the gene matches. Germline values: CDR1 WNHNN, CDR2 SYGVQD (reference sequence). The CDR3 consists of 12 residues. CDR3 sequence (DNA): TGCGCCAGCAGTGAATACGGGACTAGGGCGTTCTTC. Its protein is CASSEYGTRAFF.

This clonotype was recorded many times. The rearrangement uses TRBV5-1 and TRBJ2-1; 9 bases fit TRBD2. From germline, CDR1 is SGHRS and CDR2 YFSETQ. After removal of 2 bases from V and 4 bases from J, the junction contained 7 bases not matched to a gene. This CDR3 has 16 amino acids. The CDR3 is CASSFFPTSGYNEQFF. In DNA form, the CDR3 reads TGCGCCAGCAGCTTCTTCCCGACTAGCGGTTACAATGAGCAGTTCTTC.